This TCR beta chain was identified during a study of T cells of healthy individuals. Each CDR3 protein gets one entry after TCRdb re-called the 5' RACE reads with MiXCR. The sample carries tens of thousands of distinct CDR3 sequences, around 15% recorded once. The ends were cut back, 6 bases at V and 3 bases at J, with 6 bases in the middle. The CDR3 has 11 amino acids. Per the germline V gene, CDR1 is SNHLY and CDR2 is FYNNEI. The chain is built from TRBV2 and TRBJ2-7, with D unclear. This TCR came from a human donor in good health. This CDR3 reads CASRQDYEQYF. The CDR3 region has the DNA TGTGCCAGCAGGCAAGACTACGAGCAGTACTTC.